This T cell receptor (beta chain) was retrieved from a study of cytomegalovirus exposure and HLA in healthy donors. Findings of the study overall: Later on, an analysis tied 15,000 to 20,000 TCR beta sequences to HLA alleles at 0.05 false discovery rate.

CDR1 and CDR2 (germline): SGHAT, FQNNGV. Trimming shortened V by 4 bases and J by 0 bases, and 19 bases separated the two germline ends. The CDR3 length is 17 residues. In the case of this clone: What it binds is not known.

13 Jbeta primers and 60 Vbeta primers were used for the PCR. Repertoires were generated with immunoSEQ multiplex PCR, while TCRdb's copy carries only in-frame clones and drops some. This table holds some 210,000 clones, around 81% found once. The sequence was collected from a woman between 45 and 65 years old in good health and CMV-seropositive. Sample: PBMCs. This chain joins TRBV11-2 and TRBJ2-7, with D possibly being TRBD2 (5 bases). CDR3 protein: CASSSIGEGRSSYEQYF. Written as DNA, the CDR3 is TGTGCCAGCAGCTCGATAGGCGAGGGTAGGAGCTCCTACGAGCAGTACTTC.